These T cell receptor beta chains were read from a single sample in a study of response to subunit inactivated influenza vaccine. TCRdb ran MiXCR on the RT-PCR reads and lists one entry per CDR3 protein. Of more than 200,000 distinct CDR3 sequences in the sample, 9% to 15% were seen once. Sequences were derived from non-naive T cells sorted from PBMCs, sampled less than 15 days before vaccination. The receptors were sampled from a middle-aged man who received an inactivated influenza vaccine. Each CDR3 is given with its conserved first and last residue. The D gene is left open where the match is weak. Clone size, where shown, is once, few, many, or a class for clones that have expanded.

V gene	J gene	D gene	clone size	CDR3 protein	CDR3 DNA
TRBV11-2	TRBJ2-2	TRBD2	.	CASGPSGSKTGELFF	TGTGCCAGCGGCCCTAGCGGGAGCAAGACCGGGGAGCTGTTTTTT
TRBV6-4	TRBJ2-3	.	few	CASSDEGWDTQYF	TGTGCCAGCAGTGACGAGGGGTGGGATACGCAGTATTTT
TRBV28	TRBJ1-1	.	.	CASSFTTRLNTEAFF	TGTGCCAGCAGTTTCACAACTCGGTTGAACACTGAAGCTTTCTTT
TRBV3-1	TRBJ1-3	TRBD1	.	CASRQTGGLSGNTIYF	TGTGCCAGCAGACAAACAGGGGGTTTGTCTGGAAACACCATATATTTT
TRBV28	TRBJ1-4	TRBD1	many	CASSSGQVEKLFF	TGTGCCAGCAGTTCCGGACAGGTCGAAAAACTGTTTTTT
TRBV20-1	TRBJ1-2	.	few	CSAREGGDVYGYTF	TGCAGTGCTAGAGAGGGGGGGGACGTCTATGGCTACACCTTC
TRBV20-1	TRBJ2-5	.	few	CSDPDQETQYF	TGCAGTGATCCAGACCAAGAGACCCAGTACTTC
TRBV27	TRBJ1-5	.	.	CASSRQSNQPQHF	TGTGCCAGCAGCCGACAGAGCAATCAGCCCCAGCATTTT
TRBV4-3	TRBJ2-1	TRBD1	.	CASSQLMTGVNEQFF	TGCGCCAGCAGCCAACTGATGACAGGGGTTAATGAGCAGTTCTTC
TRBV5-6	TRBJ2-2	.	few	CASSDARTANTGELFF	TGTGCCAGCAGCGATGCCCGGACAGCCAACACCGGGGAGCTGTTTTTT
TRBV24-1	TRBJ1-2	TRBD1	.	CATSDPGQNYGYTF	TGTGCCACCAGTGACCCGGGACAGAACTATGGCTACACCTTC
TRBV7-9	TRBJ2-7	.	few	CASSLGITQGNEQYF	TGTGCCAGCAGCTTAGGAATAACGCAGGGGAACGAGCAGTACTTC
TRBV4-3	TRBJ1-6	.	few	CASSQGRTRVGSPLHF	TGCGCCAGCAGCCAAGGCCGGACAAGGGTTGGATCACCCCTCCACTTT
TRBV20-1	TRBJ2-1	.	few	CSARTLGEATYNEQFF	TGCAGTGCTAGGACTTTGGGGGAGGCAACCTACAATGAGCAGTTCTTC
TRBV5-5	TRBJ2-3	TRBD2	few	CASSSVAGATDTQYF	TGTGCCAGCAGCTCTGTAGCGGGAGCCACAGATACGCAGTATTTT
TRBV7-9	TRBJ2-1	TRBD1	few	CASSLAYWTGVDEQFF	TGTGCCAGCAGCTTGGCTTATTGGACAGGGGTCGATGAGCAGTTCTTC
TRBV9	TRBJ1-6	TRBD1	.	CASSEMDRFSPLHF	TGTGCCAGCAGCGAGATGGACAGGTTTTCACCCCTCCACTTT
TRBV7-2	TRBJ1-4	TRBD1	few	CASSFDRGAAMGEKLFF	TGTGCCAGCAGCTTCGACAGGGGTGCGGCTATGGGTGAAAAACTGTTTTTT
TRBV5-1	TRBJ2-2	TRBD2	few	CASSVDGKRGVVTGELFF	TGCGCCAGCAGCGTGGACGGAAAACGGGGGGTTGTCACCGGGGAGCTGTTTTTT
TRBV20-1	TRBJ2-7	TRBD1	.	CSALDRLLYEQYF	TGCAGTGCTCTGGACAGGCTGCTTTACGAGCAGTACTTC
TRBV4-2	TRBJ1-4	.	.	CASSPSRGGEEKLFF	TGTGCCAGCAGCCCCTCGAGGGGAGGGGAGGAAAAACTGTTTTTT
TRBV27	TRBJ2-5	TRBD2	.	CASKVRLAGGETQYF	TGTGCCAGCAAAGTGAGACTAGCGGGAGGGGAGACCCAGTACTTC
TRBV2	TRBJ1-6	.	.	CASSRKGGDNSPLHF	TGTGCCAGCAGTCGGAAAGGGGGAGATAATTCACCCCTCCACTTT
TRBV9	TRBJ2-5	.	few	CASSVAPAVSQETQYF	TGTGCCAGCAGCGTAGCCCCGGCGGTAAGCCAAGAGACCCAGTACTTC
TRBV20-1	TRBJ1-5	TRBD1	few	CSAGTANQPQHF	TGCAGTGCTGGGACAGCTAATCAGCCCCAGCATTTT
TRBV15	TRBJ1-4	.	.	CATSPPGALNEKLFF	TGTGCCACCAGCCCCCCGGGGGCTCTTAATGAAAAACTGTTTTTT
TRBV7-2	TRBJ2-2	.	few	CASSGRKGPGELFF	TGTGCCAGCAGCGGACGCAAGGGTCCCGGGGAGCTGTTTTTT
TRBV28	TRBJ2-3	TRBD1	many	CASSPLHQTGADTQYF	TGTGCCAGCAGTCCTTTACACCAGACAGGGGCAGATACGCAGTATTTT
TRBV5-6	TRBJ2-7	TRBD1	many	CASSYSPGTGVVQYF	TGTGCCAGCAGCTACTCCCCCGGGACAGGGGTAGTGCAGTACTTC
TRBV7-3	TRBJ2-2	TRBD1	.	CASSLTGGPTGELFF	TGTGCCAGCAGCTTGACAGGGGGACCGACCGGGGAGCTGTTTTTT
TRBV20-1	TRBJ2-5	.	.	CSARDSMEPETQYF	TGCAGTGCTAGAGATTCGATGGAGCCAGAGACCCAGTACTTC
TRBV7-2	TRBJ2-7	TRBD2	few	CASRSAGTYEQYF	TGTGCCAGCAGATCAGCGGGGACCTACGAGCAGTACTTC
TRBV11-2	TRBJ2-3	.	few	CASSLFGASAPDTQYF	TGTGCCAGCAGCTTATTTGGTGCTAGCGCGCCGGATACGCAGTATTTT
TRBV12-3/TRBV12-4	TRBJ2-7	.	.	CASRSGLRSYEQYF	TGTGCCAGCAGATCCGGGCTGAGGTCCTACGAGCAGTACTTC
TRBV10-3	TRBJ1-5	.	many	CAISESLGTGQPQHF	TGTGCCATCAGTGAGTCTCTGGGGACGGGTCAGCCCCAGCATTTT
TRBV5-1	TRBJ1-5	TRBD1	many	CASSPGQGFQPQHF	TGCGCCAGCAGCCCGGGACAGGGGTTTCAGCCCCAGCATTTT
TRBV10-2	TRBJ1-6	.	.	CASSESFRGASYNSPLHF	TGCGCCAGCAGTGAGTCGTTCAGGGGCGCCTCCTATAATTCACCCCTCCACTTT
TRBV2	TRBJ2-7	.	few	CASSEGWLQYF	TGTGCCAGCAGTGAGGGTTGGTTGCAGTACTTC
TRBV5-6	TRBJ1-2	.	.	CASSEGQSPVYGYTF	TGTGCCAGCAGCGAAGGACAGAGCCCCGTCTATGGCTACACCTTC
TRBV20-1	TRBJ2-1	TRBD2	many	CSARDESSGTSYNEQFF	TGCAGTGCTAGAGATGAGTCTAGCGGAACCTCCTACAATGAGCAGTTCTTC
TRBV14	TRBJ2-1	.	.	CASSQRPGVNNEQFF	TGTGCCAGCAGCCAAAGACCAGGGGTCAACAATGAGCAGTTCTTC
TRBV7-2	TRBJ2-5	TRBD1	few	CASSYQTGGETQYF	TGTGCCAGCAGCTACCAGACAGGGGGGGAGACCCAGTACTTC
TRBV5-1	TRBJ1-5	TRBD1	many	CASSLQGYSNQPQHF	TGCGCCAGCAGCTTACAGGGGTATAGCAATCAGCCCCAGCATTTT
TRBV28	TRBJ2-1	TRBD1	.	CASSPGQGTYNEQFF	TGTGCCAGCAGTCCGGGACAGGGGACTTACAATGAGCAGTTCTTC
TRBV5-5	TRBJ2-7	TRBD1	few	CASSKTGVYEQYF	TGTGCCAGCAGCAAGACAGGGGTCTACGAGCAGTACTTC
TRBV12-3/TRBV12-4	TRBJ1-6	TRBD1	few	CASSPDRGGSPLHF	TGTGCCAGCAGTCCAGACAGGGGCGGATCACCCCTCCACTTT
TRBV10-3	TRBJ1-1	.	.	CAIISGVGNTEAFF	TGTGCCATCATCTCAGGGGTCGGTAACACTGAAGCTTTCTTT
TRBV20-1	TRBJ2-7	.	few	CSARDLQGNSYEQYF	TGCAGTGCTAGAGATCTGCAGGGGAACTCCTACGAGCAGTACTTC
TRBV20-1	TRBJ1-5	.	.	CSATDGWGFGDQPQHF	TGCAGTGCTACCGACGGGTGGGGATTTGGGGATCAGCCCCAGCATTTT
TRBV6-1	TRBJ1-6	TRBD1	few	CASSVGDRGDSPLHF	TGTGCCAGCAGTGTAGGGGACAGGGGCGATTCACCCCTCCACTTT
TRBV7-2	TRBJ2-3	.	few	CASSLARSIADTQYF	TGTGCCAGCAGCTTAGCCCGGAGTATCGCAGATACGCAGTATTTT
TRBV20-1	TRBJ2-1	TRBD2	once	CSARRIPGLAVYVEQFF	TGCAGTGCTAGAAGAATTCCGGGACTAGCGGTTTATGTTGAGCAGTTCTTC
TRBV7-2	TRBJ2-4	.	many	CASSPPAKNIQYF	TGTGCCAGCTCCCCCCCAGCCAAAAACATTCAGTACTTC
TRBV7-9	TRBJ1-5	.	.	CASSPQEEQPQHF	TGTGCCAGCAGCCCACAGGAGGAACAGCCCCAGCATTTT
TRBV27	TRBJ2-7	.	.	CASSAIPTGTYEQYF	TGTGCCAGCAGTGCCATTCCAACAGGGACCTACGAGCAGTACTTC
TRBV20-1	TRBJ1-6	.	few	CSARDGGNPSGSPLHF	TGCAGTGCTAGAGATGGGGGGAATCCCTCTGGATCACCCCTCCACTTT
TRBV27	TRBJ2-5	TRBD2	.	CASSYSGGAQETQYF	TGTGCCAGCAGTTATAGCGGGGGGGCCCAAGAGACCCAGTACTTC
TRBV20-1	TRBJ1-4	.	.	CSAIRRGQDEKLFF	TGCAGTGCTATTCGGCGGGGCCAGGATGAAAAACTGTTTTTT
TRBV5-8	TRBJ2-7	.	.	CASSLEEGKSSYEQYF	TGTGCCAGCAGCTTGGAAGAGGGTAAGAGCTCCTACGAGCAGTACTTC
TRBV27	TRBJ2-2	.	few	CASSSRTLNTGELFF	TGTGCCAGCAGTTCTCGGACCTTAAACACCGGGGAGCTGTTTTTT